This paragraph covers one T cell receptor beta chain sequence. Its antigen is currently unknown. The CDR3 has 14 residues. V lost 3 bases and J lost 5; bases outside the gene matches: 8. CDR1 GTSNPN and CDR2 SVGIG come from the germline V gene (reference sequence). The data derive from a study of radiotherapy plus CTLA-4 blockade in lung cancer. The study's findings and limits: Tumor-derived TCR clones expanded in blood after radiotherapy plus ipilimumab.

The data were produced by immunoSEQ multiplex PCR, yet TCRdb's version contains in-frame clones alone and is incomplete. The table shows roughly 75,000 clones, with 78% occurring only once. Sequencing used peripheral blood, obtained from a patient treated with radiotherapy plus ipilimumab. The gene calls are TRBV30 and TRBJ2-3, with 7 bases matching TRBD2. This TCR derives from a human donor with non-small cell lung cancer whose response to radiotherapy plus ipilimumab could not be evaluated. Some clones in this sample may be carry-over from other donors' samples. CDR3 in amino acids: CAWSELATGDTQYF. CDR3 bases: TGTGCCTGGAGCGAACTAGCGACGGGAGATACGCAGTATTTT.